The 27 T cell receptor beta chains given below trace back to one sample, sequenced in a study of shared T cell receptors in the human thymus. Sequencing used immunoSEQ multiplex PCR; TCRdb keeps in-frame clones, though not all of them. The sample includes some 720,000 clones, 88% of them seen just once. The sample also formed part of further work on human thymus T cells.

Material: thymocytes. These receptors originate from a boy less than two years old with a congenital heart defect.

The chain carries TRBV7-2 and TRBJ2-7; 10 nucleotides line up with TRBD1. J gave up 2 bases and V 5 bases, and 6 bases lay outside the gene matches. Germline V gene data show CDR1 as SGHTA and CDR2 as FQGNSA. This CDR3 is 15 amino acids long. This CDR3 is CASSPGTGATYEQYF. Written as DNA, the CDR3 is TGTGCCAGCAGCCCCGGGACAGGGGCTACCTACGAGCAGTACTTC.

This clone was seen just once. V usage is TRBV4-3 and J usage is TRBJ1-1, with a weak D call TRBD1 (5 bases). Germline CDR1 reads LGHNA; CDR2 reads YSLEER. V gave up 2 bases and J gave up 4 bases, with 14 bases separating them. The CDR3 spans 15 residues. CDR3 nucleotides: TGCGCCAGCAGCCAACACCCGCGGGGGTCCACTGAAGCTTTCTTT. Amino acid sequence: CASSQHPRGSTEAFF.

The chain recombines TRBV4-1 with TRBJ2-1; 10 bases map to TRBD2. Per the germline V gene, CDR1 is MGHRA and CDR2 is YSYEKL. The CDR3 runs to 18 residues. After removal of 0 bases from V and 5 bases from J, the junction contained 10 bases not matched to a gene. DNA of the CDR3: TGCGCCAGCAGCCAAGAGATTCCGCCGGGACTAGCGAACAATGAGCAGTTCTTC. Amino acid sequence: CASSQEIPPGLANNEQFF.

This clone was recorded once. The gene calls are TRBV4-3 and TRBJ2-3; D call uncertain. This CDR3 is built from 14 residues. V lost 6 bases and J 0 bases, leaving 10 bases between the germline ends. The germline V gene encodes CDR1 LGHNA and CDR2 YSLEER. This CDR3 is CASSYRSSTDTQYF. CDR3 coding DNA: TGCGCCAGCAGTTATAGATCAAGCACAGATACGCAGTATTTT.

This clone was found once. V usage is TRBV5-6 and J usage is TRBJ2-2; 7 bases line up with TRBD1. Germline lookup yields CDR1 SGHDT and CDR2 YYEEEE. Germline trimming cut 0 bases from V and 4 bases from J; bases unmatched to any gene: 3. This CDR3 spans 15 amino acids. CDR3 in amino acids: CASSLEGGITGELFF. The CDR3 coding sequence is TGTGCCAGCAGCTTGGAAGGGGGCATCACCGGGGAGCTGTTTTTT.

This chain uses TRBV27 with TRBJ1-1; D is perhaps TRBD1 (6 bases). The V gene lost 5 bases and the J gene lost 0 bases, with 13 bases spanning the gap. The germline V gene has CDR1 MNHEY and CDR2 SMNVEV (reference sequence). This CDR3 is built from 15 residues. The chain's CDR3 is CASSALEGVNTEAFF. The CDR3 DNA reads TGTGCCAGCAGTGCCCTCGAGGGGGTGAACACTGAAGCTTTCTTT.

This chain joins TRBV4-2 and TRBJ2-7; TRBD2 agrees at 12 bases. With V trimmed by 3 bases and J by 2 bases, 5 bases remained unmatched. This CDR3 region has 16 residues. Germline values: CDR1 LGHNA, CDR2 YNFKEQ. CDR3 loop: CASSHLGLAGTYEQYF. The DNA for the CDR3 is TGTGCCAGCAGCCACTTAGGACTAGCGGGGACCTACGAGCAGTACTTC.

The gene calls are TRBV5-5 and TRBJ2-1; 7 bases agree with TRBD2. The CDR3 spans 16 residues. Trimming removed 0 bases from V and 5 bases from J; junction bases left unmatched: 8. Germline values: CDR1 SGHKS, CDR2 YYEKEE (reference sequence). This CDR3 is CASSLAGLAEDNEQFF. The CDR3, as DNA: TGTGCCAGCAGCTTGGCTGGTCTAGCGGAGGACAATGAGCAGTTCTTC.

This clone was seen a few times. V usage is TRBV6-4 and J usage is TRBJ1-5; 7 bases agree with TRBD1. V shed 2 bases, J shed 7 bases, and the junction held 8 bases outside the gene matches. CDR1 is MRHNA, CDR2 SNTAGT, per germline. CDR3 length: 15 residues. The CDR3 coding sequence is TGTGCCAGCAGTGACGTGACAGGGAACCAACAGCCCCAGCATTTT. It translates to CASSDVTGNQQPQHF.

V and J are TRBV7-2 and TRBJ1-1; D is unclear. Trimming took 3 bases from V and 3 from J, leaving 14 bases between them. The germline V gene encodes CDR1 SGHTA and CDR2 FQGNSA. The CDR3 covers 15 residues. The CDR3 region has the DNA TGTGCCAGCAGCTTTCTTCGCAGCCAGGACACTGAAGCTTTCTTT. The encoded protein is CASSFLRSQDTEAFF.

The chain is built from TRBV21-1 and TRBJ2-7; the table's TRBD1 call for D was not verified on the DNA. TRBV21-1 is a known pseudogene. CDR3 length equals 15 residues. The CDR3 loop reads CASSKTPQTVDEQYF. The CDR3 region has the DNA TGTGCCAGCAGCAAGACACCCCAAACAGTGGACGAGCAGTACTTC.

The rearrangement links TRBV4-3 to TRBJ1-4; 7 positions agree with TRBD1. Germline CDR1 reads LGHNA; CDR2 reads YSLEER. This CDR3 has 18 residues. Losses at the gene ends were 0 bases for V and 8 bases for J; bases not matched to a gene: 15. The DNA of the CDR3 is TGCGCCAGCAGCCAAGATGGGGCAGGGGGGCGAGAGGGGGAAAAACTGTTTTTT. Amino acids: CASSQDGAGGREGEKLFF.

The J gene is TRBJ2-7, the V gene TRBV10-1; D might be TRBD1 (6 bases). Germline CDR1 reads WNHNN; CDR2 reads SYGVQD (reference sequence). V lost 2 bases and J lost 4, with 12 bases in between. The length of the CDR3 is 14 residues. CDR3 in amino acids: CASSEGTLLYEQYF. Here the CDR3 DNA reads TGCGCCAGCAGTGAGGGGACACTTTTGTACGAGCAGTACTTC.

The genes are TRBV19 and TRBJ1-2; TRBD1 is a possible D gene (6 bases). Germline V gene lookup returns CDR1 LNHDA and CDR2 SQIVND (reference sequence). Trimming took off 5 bases at V and 8 bases at J, with 15 bases between the two ends. The CDR3 is made up of 13 amino acids. The CDR3 DNA reads TGTGCCAGTAGTCCCGGACAGTGGGAAGGCTACACCTTC. This translates into CASSPGQWEGYTF.

This chain uses TRBV6-5 with TRBJ1-1; D possibly corresponds to TRBD1 (5 bases). The V and J ends lost 1 base and 3 bases respectively, with 9 bases between them. The CDR3 covers 14 residues. The germline CDR1 and CDR2 sequences are MNHEY and SVGAGI. The chain's CDR3 is CASSYFRGDTEAFF. DNA for the CDR3: TGTGCCAGCAGTTACTTCCGGGGGGACACTGAAGCTTTCTTT.

The CDR3 sequence is CASSLAASGRADTQYF. In DNA form, the CDR3 reads TGTGCCAGCAGCTTAGCGGCCAGCGGTAGGGCAGATACGCAGTATTTT. The chain recombines TRBV7-6 with TRBJ2-3; D is possibly TRBD2 (5 bases). The germline gives CDR1 SGHVS, CDR2 FNYEAQ. The CDR3 covers 16 residues. The V end lost 0 bases, the J end lost 4 bases, and 14 bases lay between the germline ends.

The CDR3 bases are TGTGCCTGGAGTGTGGCACCGGGACAGTCTAAAGAGACCCAGTACTTC. Residues: CAWSVAPGQSKETQYF. The rearrangement uses TRBV30 and TRBJ2-5; 7 bases agree with TRBD1. With 0 bases clipped from V and 3 bases from J, the junction kept 10 bases outside the gene matches. Germline V gene sequence: CDR1 GTSNPN, CDR2 SVGIG (reference sequence). This CDR3 is built from 16 residues.

This chain links TRBV5-4 with TRBJ2-3, with 14 bases matching TRBD2. This CDR3 has 16 amino acids. The germline V gene has CDR1 SGHNT and CDR2 YYREEE (reference sequence). J was trimmed by 5 bases and V by 4 bases; bases with no gene match: 6. CDR3 coding DNA: TGTGCCAGCAGCCTGGGACTAGCGGGAGTAGGAGATACGCAGTATTTT. The encoded protein is CASSLGLAGVGDTQYF. The full variable domain, its missing parts supplied by reference TRBV5-4 and TRBJ2-3, is ETGVTQSPTHLIKTRGQQVTLRCSSQSGHNTVSWYQQALGQGPQFIFQYYREEENGRGNFPPRFSGLQFPNYSSELNVNALELDDSALYLCASSLGLAGVGDTQYFGPGTRLTVL.

The V gene is TRBV14, the J gene TRBJ1-2, with 7 positions matching TRBD1. V trimming: 3 bases; J trimming: 4 bases; junction bases outside the gene matches: 11. The CDR3 has 16 amino acids. The germline V gene has CDR1 SGHDN and CDR2 FVKESK. The CDR3: CASSHRQGQAIYGYTF. In DNA form, the CDR3 reads TGTGCCAGCAGCCACCGACAAGGACAGGCCATCTATGGCTACACCTTC.

This clone was counted only a few times. V and J are TRBV6-5 and TRBJ2-2, with 8 bases fitting TRBD2. Germline loops: CDR1 MNHEY, CDR2 SVGAGI. J gave up 6 bases and V 6 bases, and 6 bases lay outside the gene matches. There are 14 residues in the CDR3. CDR3 sequence (DNA): TGTGCCAGCAGAGGACTAGCTAAGTCCGGGGAGCTGTTTTTT. It translates to CASRGLAKSGELFF.

This rearrangement joins TRBV5-1 to TRBJ1-1; 10 bases are a match to TRBD1. Unmatched junction bases numbered 1, after V lost 4 bases and J lost 4 bases. This CDR3 comprises 13 residues. Germline-derived CDR1 and CDR2 are SGHRS and YFSETQ. DNA for the CDR3: TGCGCCAGCAGCAGGACAGGGGGCACTGAAGCTTTCTTT. This translates into CASSRTGGTEAFF.

The CDR3 nucleotides are TGCGCCAGCAGCCAAGATCGGGCGGGAGGGCCGGATGAGCAGTTCTTC. Translation: CASSQDRAGGPDEQFF. This chain links TRBV4-3 with TRBJ2-1; 9 bases map to TRBD2. The ends lost 0 bases at V and 8 bases at J; junction bases unmatched: 8. CDR3 length equals 16 residues. Germline CDR1 LGHNA, CDR2 YSLEER.

The chain uses TRBV19 and TRBJ2-7; 9 nucleotides match TRBD2. Germline V gene lookup returns CDR1 LNHDA and CDR2 SQIVND (reference sequence). V lost 4 bases and J lost 4; bases outside the gene matches: 8. The CDR3 sequence is 15 residues long. The CDR3 DNA reads TGTGCCAGTAGTACCCGTGATAGCGGGAGATACGAGCAGTACTTC. This encodes CASSTRDSGRYEQYF.

The chain recombines TRBV14 with TRBJ1-1; TRBD1 matches 7 bases. Germline loops: CDR1 SGHDN, CDR2 FVKESK. Germline trimming cut 3 bases from V and 10 bases from J; bases unmatched to any gene: 17. The CDR3 is 16 amino acids. The CDR3 DNA is TGTGCCAGCAGCCACCCCGGCCCAACAGGGGCTCCGAGAGCTTTCTTT. It translates to CASSHPGPTGAPRAFF.

The chain combines TRBV9 with TRBJ1-2, with D maybe TRBD1 (6 bases). The germline CDR1 and CDR2 sequences are SGDLS and YYNGEE. V was trimmed by 3 bases and J by 8 bases, leaving 11 bases between them. This CDR3 region has 12 residues. The chain's CDR3 is CASSAGGQGYTF. The CDR3 region has the DNA TGTGCCAGCAGCGCCGGGGGGCAAGGCTACACCTTC.

This clone was seen a few times. The V gene is TRBV6-4, the J gene TRBJ2-1; TRBD1 agrees at 11 bases. CDR3 length: 17 residues. J was trimmed by 3 bases and V by 11 bases; bases with no gene match: 15. The germline gives CDR1 MRHNA, CDR2 SNTAGT. The CDR3 reads CAPPGDRGDAFYNEQFF. Here the CDR3 DNA reads TGTGCCCCGCCGGGGGACAGGGGGGATGCATTCTACAATGAGCAGTTCTTC.

The chain recombines TRBV29-1 with TRBJ2-1, with 13 bases aligning to TRBD2. Germline values: CDR1 SQVTM, CDR2 ANQGSEA. The CDR3 consists of 16 residues. Germline trimming cut 6 bases from V and 10 bases from J; bases unmatched to any gene: 15. The CDR3 nucleotides read TGCAGCGTATCACATGTTCGGACTAGCGGGAGTGGGGAGCAGTTCTTC. This sequence encodes CSVSHVRTSGSGEQFF.